These 22 T cell receptor beta chains came from one sample sequenced in a study of PD-L1 blockade in urothelial cancer. The time point: pretreatment peripheral blood. The data were produced by immunoSEQ multiplex PCR, yet TCRdb's version contains in-frame clones alone and is incomplete. The sample carries 15,000 to 20,000 clones, 70% to 90% recorded once. This specimen was PBMCs, taken around atezolizumab (anti-PD-L1) treatment. Receptors were obtained from a man between 65 and 85 years old with urothelial cancer.

The chain combines TRBV5-4 with TRBJ1-2; D is unresolved. The CDR3 covers 12 residues. The V end was cut by 2 bases, the J end by 3 bases, with 5 bases between. Germline V gene lookup returns CDR1 SGHNT and CDR2 YYREEE (reference sequence). CDR3 amino acids: CASSFNDYGYTF. DNA for the CDR3: TGTGCCAGCAGCTTTAATGACTATGGCTACACCTTC.

The chain's CDR3 is CASSLYGPSGVSDTQYF. For the CDR3, the DNA is TGTGCCAGCAGCTTATACGGCCCTAGCGGGGTATCAGATACGCAGTATTTT. The chain is built from TRBV7-6 and TRBJ2-3, with 9 bases identical to TRBD2. J was trimmed by 4 bases and V by 2 bases; bases with no gene match: 10. The CDR3 is made up of 17 amino acids. Looked up from germline, CDR1 is SGHVS and CDR2 is FNYEAQ.

This chain joins TRBV20-1 and TRBJ1-1, with unresolved D. Germline values: CDR1 DFQATT, CDR2 SNEGSKA (reference sequence). The CDR3 runs 11 residues. V lost 1 base, J lost 11 bases, and 11 bases lay in between. As DNA, the CDR3 is TGCAGTGCTAGAGGTCTGCACTGGGCTTTCTTT. Translated, it gives CSARGLHWAFF.

This chain joins TRBV7-2 and TRBJ2-3, with D perhaps matching TRBD2 (6 bases). The CDR3 loop spans 14 amino acids. The germline V gene has CDR1 SGHTA and CDR2 FQGNSA. Trimming left V 4 bases short and J 3 bases short, with 11 bases between. The CDR3 reads CASSWVGGTDTQYF. The DNA for the CDR3 is TGTGCCAGCAGCTGGGTGGGGGGAACAGATACGCAGTATTTT.

This chain links TRBV7-8 with TRBJ1-2, with D unclear. The CDR3 consists of 13 residues. CDR1 and CDR2 from the germline V gene are SGHVS and FQNEAQ. The germline V and J ends were trimmed by 5 bases and 4 bases, with 11 bases remaining between them. CDR3 sequence reads: CASSPRLIYGYTF. CDR3 coding DNA: TGTGCCAGCAGCCCTAGATTGATCTATGGCTACACCTTC.

The genes are TRBV6-1 and TRBJ2-1; TRBD2 aligns across 11 bases. The germline gives CDR1 MNHNS, CDR2 SASEGT. Trimming at V came to 3 bases and at J to 8 bases, leaving 9 bases not matched to a gene. The CDR3 consists of 16 residues. The CDR3 bases are TGTGCCAGCAGTGATTTGGGACTAGCGGCGGAGTATGAGCAGTTCTTC. Its protein product is CASSDLGLAAEYEQFF.

The chain employs TRBV6-1 and TRBJ1-1; 10 bases line up with TRBD1. The CDR3 covers 14 residues. From germline, CDR1 is MNHNS and CDR2 SASEGT. The J segment lost 4 bases and the V segment lost 6 bases, leaving 5 bases of the junction unmatched. The CDR3 spells CASRGTGVITEAFF. The DNA of the CDR3 is TGTGCCAGCAGGGGGACAGGGGTTATCACTGAAGCTTTCTTT.

J is TRBJ2-6 and V is TRBV30; 8 bases are a match to TRBD1. Germline lookup yields CDR1 GTSNPN and CDR2 SVGIG (reference sequence). The J segment lost 0 bases and the V segment lost 5 bases, leaving 0 bases of the junction unmatched. CDR3 length: 14 residues. CDR3 bases: TGTGCCTGGGACAGGGGCTCTGGGGCCAACGTCCTGACTTTC. This sequence encodes CAWDRGSGANVLTF.

Here the CDR3 reads CASSEQLATGELFF. CDR3 nucleotides: TGCGCCAGCAGTGAACAGCTCGCCACCGGGGAGCTGTTTTTT. The J gene is TRBJ2-2, the V gene TRBV10-1; no reliable D call. Germline V gives CDR1 WNHNN, CDR2 SYGVQD (reference sequence). The V and J ends lost 3 bases and 4 bases respectively, with 9 bases between them. This CDR3 comprises 14 residues.

This clone was counted a single time. The V and J genes are TRBV7-8 and TRBJ1-1, with D possibly matching TRBD1 (5 bases). V dropped 5 bases and J dropped 11 bases, with 18 bases sitting between them. The germline CDR1 and CDR2 sequences are SGHVS and FQNEAQ. The CDR3 totals 13 residues. The CDR3 DNA follows: TGTGCCAGCAGCGACCCGGGGAGGGGTTGGGCTTTCTTT. It translates to CASSDPGRGWAFF.

This clone was seen only a few times. The chain couples TRBV5-1 to TRBJ1-1; D may be TRBD1 (5 bases). Germline lookup yields CDR1 SGHRS and CDR2 YFSETQ. This CDR3 comprises 15 residues. V shed 0 bases and J shed 5 bases, with 14 bases lying between them. The CDR3, as DNA: TGCGCCAGCAGCTTGGTATTGCTGGGGGGGACTGAAGCTTTCTTT. It yields the protein CASSLVLLGGTEAFF.

J is TRBJ1-5 and V is TRBV7-9, with TRBD1 identical over 7 bases. CDR1 and CDR2 from the germline V gene are SEHNR and FQNEAQ (reference sequence). After removal of 5 bases from V and 1 base from J, the junction contained 5 bases not matched to a gene. The CDR3 is 15 amino acids. This CDR3 is CASSATGISNQPQHF. CDR3 DNA sequence: TGTGCCAGCAGCGCGACAGGGATAAGCAATCAGCCCCAGCATTTT.

This chain joins TRBV10-1 and TRBJ1-1; a possible D gene is TRBD1 (6 bases). Trimming took 2 bases from V and 12 from J, leaving 13 bases between them. The CDR3 totals 12 residues. Germline CDR1 and CDR2: WNHNN and SYGVQD (reference sequence). The CDR3, as DNA: TGCGCCAGCAGTGAGGTCGCAGGGGAGACTTTCTTT. It translates to CASSEVAGETFF.

The CDR3 spells CASSSYLMAGGGETQYF. The DNA of the CDR3 is TGTGCCAGTAGTTCCTACCTAATGGCGGGGGGTGGAGAGACCCAGTACTTC. The genes are TRBV19 and TRBJ2-5; 8 bases agree with TRBD2. After removal of 5 bases from V and 4 bases from J, the junction contained 15 bases not matched to a gene. The V gene's germline CDR1 is LNHDA and CDR2 SQIVND (reference sequence). The CDR3 covers 17 residues.

The chain employs TRBV6-1 and TRBJ1-4; 7 nucleotides align to TRBD1. The J segment lost 0 bases and the V segment lost 7 bases, leaving 5 bases of the junction unmatched. Looked up from germline, CDR1 is MNHNS and CDR2 is SASEGT. The CDR3 runs to 15 residues. This CDR3 is CASITGTATNEKLFF. The CDR3 DNA reads as TGTGCCAGCATCACAGGGACAGCAACTAATGAAAAACTGTTTTTT.

J is TRBJ2-7 and V is TRBV27; the match to TRBD2 covers 13 bases. Germline assignment: CDR1 MNHEY and CDR2 SMNVEV (reference sequence). V lost 4 bases to trimming and J lost 2 bases; unmatched junction nucleotides: 8. This CDR3 spans 17 amino acids. For the CDR3, the DNA is TGTGCCAGCAGTTACACAGGGACTAGCGGGACCACCTACGAGCAGTACTTC. Its protein product is CASSYTGTSGTTYEQYF.

This sequence joins TRBV18 and TRBJ1-5, with D possibly TRBD1 on 5 matching bases. V was clipped by 3 bases and J by 5 bases, with 17 bases between them. The CDR3 runs to 16 residues. Germline CDR1 KGHSH, CDR2 LQKENI. CDR3 sequence: CASSPFQDIFYQPQHF. CDR3 nucleotide sequence: TGTGCCAGCTCACCGTTCCAGGACATTTTCTATCAGCCCCAGCATTTT.

The chain combines TRBV6-5 with TRBJ1-1; D gene unclear. This CDR3 region has 16 residues. The germline V gene encodes CDR1 MNHEY and CDR2 SVGAGI. The V end was cut by 0 bases, the J end by 5 bases, with 16 bases between. The CDR3 bases are TGTGCCAGCAGTTACTCGCTCTGGGGAAGAGGGACTGAAGCTTTCTTT. Protein sequence: CASSYSLWGRGTEAFF.

CDR3: CASSQTGANGELFF. Written as DNA, the CDR3 is TGCGCCAGCAGCCAAACAGGGGCGAACGGGGAGCTGTTTTTT. V and J are TRBV5-1 and TRBJ2-2; 7 bases align to TRBD1. V lost 4 bases and J lost 7; bases outside the gene matches: 7. Germline V gene data show CDR1 as SGHRS and CDR2 as YFSETQ. The CDR3 is made up of 14 amino acids.

In this sample, this clone turned up once. The chain has TRBV15 and TRBJ2-7, with a tentative D call TRBD1 (6 bases). The CDR3 runs 14 residues. Germline values: CDR1 LNHNV, CDR2 YYDKDF (reference sequence). V was pared by 0 bases and J by 1 base, with 7 bases between. The CDR3 sequence is CATSRDQGSYEQYF. In DNA form, the CDR3 reads TGTGCCACCAGCAGAGATCAGGGGTCCTACGAGCAGTACTTC.

J is TRBJ1-5 and V is TRBV4-1; TRBD1 aligns across 7 bases. The junction had 10 bases not matched to a gene; V was cut back by 0 bases and J by 11 bases. CDR1 is MGHRA, CDR2 YSYEKL, per germline. CDR3 length: 15 amino acids. The CDR3 DNA follows: TGCGCCAGCAGCCAAGATCAGCAGGGGGTTAGGTCCCAGCATTTT. Translation: CASSQDQQGVRSQHF.

This chain uses TRBV4-1 with TRBJ2-1, with TRBD1 as a possible D gene (6 bases). V was pared by 8 bases and J by 1 base, with 15 bases between. Germline V gene lookup returns CDR1 MGHRA and CDR2 YSYEKL. The CDR3 spans 15 residues. CDR3 in DNA: TGCGCCAGCGGAAGCCTGGGGGCATCCTACAATGAGCAGTTCTTC. This gives the protein CASGSLGASYNEQFF.